This TCR beta chain was recovered during a study of Graves' ophthalmopathy and Graves' hyperthyroidism. Overall study results and limits: Appearing in blood as well were most expanded thyroid clonotypes above 0.001 frequency.

Note on this clonotype: Its target is not known.

Trimming left V 0 bases short and J 3 bases short, with 6 bases between. Germline V CDR1 and CDR2: MNHEY, SVGAGI. This CDR3 region has 14 residues. No ophthalmopathy within 18 months of follow-up signified stable hyperthyroidism. Pregnancy or lactation, uncontrolled infections and other autoimmune diseases were grounds for excluding patients. The sequenced template was RNA, covering the TCR beta CDR3 region. The first-round RT-PCR employed HTBI primers together with the Qiagen OneStep RT-PCR kit. A multiplex PCR was then performed as the second round. TCRdb reprocessed the multiplex PCR reads with MiXCR, giving one entry per CDR3 protein. Seen here are about 620,000 distinct CDR3 sequences, about a fifth observed once, and the top ten hold more than 5.5%.

V is TRBV6-5 and J is TRBJ1-3; D is unresolved. The sequenced sample was peripheral blood. The clonotype comes from a woman younger than 35 with stable Graves' hyperthyroidism. Some clones in this sample may be carry-over from other donors' samples. The CDR3 nucleotides are TGTGCCAGCAGTTACTCCGTAAATGGAAACACCATATATTTT. Translated, it gives CASSYSVNGNTIYF.